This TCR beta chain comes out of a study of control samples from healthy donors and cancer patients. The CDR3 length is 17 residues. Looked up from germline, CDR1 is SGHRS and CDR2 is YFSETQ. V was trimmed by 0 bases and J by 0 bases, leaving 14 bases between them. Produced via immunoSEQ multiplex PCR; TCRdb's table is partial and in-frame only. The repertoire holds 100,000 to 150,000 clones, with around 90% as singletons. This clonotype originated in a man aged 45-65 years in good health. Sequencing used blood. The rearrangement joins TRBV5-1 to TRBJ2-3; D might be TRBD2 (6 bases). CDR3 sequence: CASSLEGSGDSTDTQYF. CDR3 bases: TGCGCCAGCAGCTTGGAAGGGTCGGGGGATAGCACAGATACGCAGTATTTT.